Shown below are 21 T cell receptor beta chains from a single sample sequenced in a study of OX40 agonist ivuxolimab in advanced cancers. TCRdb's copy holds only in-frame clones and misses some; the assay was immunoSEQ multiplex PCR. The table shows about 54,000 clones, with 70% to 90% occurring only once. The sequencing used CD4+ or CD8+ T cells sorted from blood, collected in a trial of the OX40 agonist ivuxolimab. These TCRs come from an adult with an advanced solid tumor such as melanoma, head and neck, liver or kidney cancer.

CDR3 residues: CASSWTFLRPTYEQYF. The CDR3 DNA reads TGTGCCAGCAGTTGGACTTTTCTCCGACCCACCTACGAGCAGTACTTC. V usage is TRBV28 and J usage is TRBJ2-5; maybe TRBD2 (5 bases). The J call could be wrong; TRBJ2-7 is a better fit for the DNA end. The CDR3 length is 16 residues. The germline V gene encodes CDR1 MDHEN and CDR2 SYDVKM.

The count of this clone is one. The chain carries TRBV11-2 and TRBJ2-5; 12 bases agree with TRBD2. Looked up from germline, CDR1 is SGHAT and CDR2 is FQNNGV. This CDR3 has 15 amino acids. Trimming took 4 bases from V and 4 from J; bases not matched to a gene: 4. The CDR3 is CASSSGLAGIETQYF. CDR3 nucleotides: TGTGCCAGCAGCTCCGGACTAGCGGGAATAGAGACCCAGTACTTC.

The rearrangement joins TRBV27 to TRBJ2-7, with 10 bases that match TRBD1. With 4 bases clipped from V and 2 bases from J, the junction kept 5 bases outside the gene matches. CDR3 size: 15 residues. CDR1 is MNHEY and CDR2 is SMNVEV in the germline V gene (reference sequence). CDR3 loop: CASSSTGTGAYEQYF. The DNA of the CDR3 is TGTGCCAGCAGTTCGACCGGGACAGGGGCCTACGAGCAGTACTTC.

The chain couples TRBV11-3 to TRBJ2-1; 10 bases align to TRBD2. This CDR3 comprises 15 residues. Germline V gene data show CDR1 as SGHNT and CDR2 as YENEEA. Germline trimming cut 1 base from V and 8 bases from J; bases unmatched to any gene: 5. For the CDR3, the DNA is TGTGCCAGCAGCTTAGGGGCTAGCGGGAGCTATGAGCAGTTCTTC. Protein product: CASSLGASGSYEQFF.

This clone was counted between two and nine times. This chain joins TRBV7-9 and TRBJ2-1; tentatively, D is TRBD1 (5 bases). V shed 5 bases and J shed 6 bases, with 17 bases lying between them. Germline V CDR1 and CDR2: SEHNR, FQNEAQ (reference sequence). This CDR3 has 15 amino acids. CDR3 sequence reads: CASSPKTRVGNEQFF. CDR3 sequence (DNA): TGTGCCAGCAGCCCTAAAACCAGGGTCGGCAATGAGCAGTTCTTC.

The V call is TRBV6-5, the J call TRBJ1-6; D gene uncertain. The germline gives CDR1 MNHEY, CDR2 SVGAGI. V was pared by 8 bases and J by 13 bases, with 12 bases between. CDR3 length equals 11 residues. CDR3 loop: CASRLSGPLHF. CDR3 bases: TGTGCCAGCCGCCTTTCGGGGCCCCTCCACTTT.

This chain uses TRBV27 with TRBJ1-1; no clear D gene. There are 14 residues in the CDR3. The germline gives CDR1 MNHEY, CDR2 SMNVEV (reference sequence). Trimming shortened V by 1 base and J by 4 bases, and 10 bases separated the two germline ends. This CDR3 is CASSLLGRSTEAFF. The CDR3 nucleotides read TGTGCCAGCAGTTTATTAGGGCGATCCACTGAAGCTTTCTTT.

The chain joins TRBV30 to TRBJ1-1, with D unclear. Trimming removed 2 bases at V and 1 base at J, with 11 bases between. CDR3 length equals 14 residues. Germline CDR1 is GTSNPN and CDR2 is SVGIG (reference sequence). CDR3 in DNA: TGTGCCTGGAGTAGGCCACCCCGGAACACTGAAGCTTTCTTT. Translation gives CAWSRPPRNTEAFF.

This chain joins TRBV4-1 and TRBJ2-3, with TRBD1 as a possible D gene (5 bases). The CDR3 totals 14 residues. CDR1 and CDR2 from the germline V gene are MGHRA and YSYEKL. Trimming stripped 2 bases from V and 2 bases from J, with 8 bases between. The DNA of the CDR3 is TGCGCCAGCAGCCAACGACAGTTCACAGATACGCAGTATTTT. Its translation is CASSQRQFTDTQYF.

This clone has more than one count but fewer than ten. This chain's CDR3 is CASSLDLPYNSPLHF. CDR3 nucleotide sequence: TGCGCCAGCAGCTTGGACTTACCTTATAATTCACCCCTCCACTTT. The V call is TRBV5-1, the J call TRBJ1-6; D is unresolved. Germline CDR1 SGHRS, CDR2 YFSETQ. This CDR3 comprises 15 residues. V lost 0 bases, J lost 4 bases, and 8 bases lay in between.

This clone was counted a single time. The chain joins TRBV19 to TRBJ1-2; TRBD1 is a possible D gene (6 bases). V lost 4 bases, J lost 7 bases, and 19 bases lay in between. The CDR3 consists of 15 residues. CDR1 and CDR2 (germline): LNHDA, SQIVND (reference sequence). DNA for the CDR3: TGTGCCAGTAGTACGTCTTCCGGGACACACCGTGGCTACACCTTC. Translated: CASSTSSGTHRGYTF.

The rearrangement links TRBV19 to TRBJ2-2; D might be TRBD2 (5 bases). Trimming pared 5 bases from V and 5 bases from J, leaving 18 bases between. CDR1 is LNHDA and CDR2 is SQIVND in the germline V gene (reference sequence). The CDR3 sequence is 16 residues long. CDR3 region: CASSPTDLVGTGELFF. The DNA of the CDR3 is TGTGCCAGTAGTCCAACGGACTTAGTTGGTACCGGGGAGCTGTTTTTT. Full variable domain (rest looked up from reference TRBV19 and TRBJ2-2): DGGITQSPKYLFRKEGQNVTLSCEQNLNHDAMYWYRQDPGQGLRLIYYSQIVNDFQKGDIAEGYSVSREKKESFPLTVTSAQKNPTAFYLCASSPTDLVGTGELFFGEGSRLTVL.

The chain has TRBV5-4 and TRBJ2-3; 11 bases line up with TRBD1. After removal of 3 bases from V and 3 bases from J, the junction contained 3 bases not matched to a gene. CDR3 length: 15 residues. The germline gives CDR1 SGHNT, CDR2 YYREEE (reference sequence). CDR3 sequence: CASSSGTGGTDTQYF. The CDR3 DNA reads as TGTGCCAGCAGCTCAGGGACAGGGGGAACAGATACGCAGTATTTT.

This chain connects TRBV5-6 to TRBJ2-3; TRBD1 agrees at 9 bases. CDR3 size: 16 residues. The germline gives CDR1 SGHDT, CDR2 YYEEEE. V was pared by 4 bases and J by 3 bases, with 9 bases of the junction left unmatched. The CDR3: CASSPGTGSSTDTQYF. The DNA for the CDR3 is TGTGCCAGCAGCCCCGGGACAGGGAGTAGTACAGATACGCAGTATTTT.

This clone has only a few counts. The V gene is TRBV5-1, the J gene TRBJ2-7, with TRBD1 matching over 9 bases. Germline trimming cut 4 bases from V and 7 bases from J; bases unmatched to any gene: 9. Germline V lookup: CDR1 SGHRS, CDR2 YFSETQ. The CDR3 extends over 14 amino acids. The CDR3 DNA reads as TGCGCCAGCAGCCCCGGGACAGGGACGCGAGAGCAGTACTTC. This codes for CASSPGTGTREQYF.

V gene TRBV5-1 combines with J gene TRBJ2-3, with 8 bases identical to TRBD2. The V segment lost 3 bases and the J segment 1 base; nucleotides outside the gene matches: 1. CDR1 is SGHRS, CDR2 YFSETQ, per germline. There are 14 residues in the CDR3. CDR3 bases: TGCGCCAGCAGCTCGACTAGCGGCACAGATACGCAGTATTTT. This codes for CASSSTSGTDTQYF.

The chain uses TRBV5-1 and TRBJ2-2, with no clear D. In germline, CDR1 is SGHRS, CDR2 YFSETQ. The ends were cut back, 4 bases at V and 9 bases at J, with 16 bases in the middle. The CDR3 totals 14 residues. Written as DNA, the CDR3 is TGCGCCAGCAGCGCGACACTGGACGGCCGGGAGCTGTTTTTT. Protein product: CASSATLDGRELFF.

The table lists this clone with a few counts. This CDR3 is CASSRPGTVNTEAFF. CDR3 nucleotides: TGTGCCAGCAGCCGTCCTGGGACTGTGAACACTGAAGCTTTCTTT. This rearrangement joins TRBV14 to TRBJ1-1; a weak D match, TRBD1 (5 bases). Trimming shortened V by 4 bases and J by 0 bases, and 12 bases separated the two germline ends. This CDR3 is built from 15 residues. Germline V CDR1 and CDR2: SGHDN, FVKESK.

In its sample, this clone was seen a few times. This CDR3 is CASSYAFGGYEQYF. CDR3 DNA: TGTGCCAGCAGTTACGCCTTCGGAGGCTACGAGCAGTACTTC. The chain carries TRBV6-6 and TRBJ2-7, with D possibly being TRBD2 (5 bases). The V gene's germline CDR1 is MNHNY and CDR2 SVGAGI (reference sequence). V dropped 2 bases and J dropped 3 bases, with 11 bases sitting between them. This CDR3 is 14 amino acids long.

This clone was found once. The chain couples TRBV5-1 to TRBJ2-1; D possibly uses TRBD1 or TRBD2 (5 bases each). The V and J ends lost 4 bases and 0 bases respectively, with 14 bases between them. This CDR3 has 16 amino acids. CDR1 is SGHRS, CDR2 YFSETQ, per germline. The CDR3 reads CASSPGRRSSYNEQFF. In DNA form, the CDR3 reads TGCGCCAGCAGCCCGGGACGGAGAAGCTCCTACAATGAGCAGTTCTTC.

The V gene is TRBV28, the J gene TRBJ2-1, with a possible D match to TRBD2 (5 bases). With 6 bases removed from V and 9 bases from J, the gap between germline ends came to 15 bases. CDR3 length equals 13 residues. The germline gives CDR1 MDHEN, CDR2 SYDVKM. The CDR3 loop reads CASSKLDRVEQFF. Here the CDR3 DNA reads TGTGCCAGCAGCAAACTAGATCGGGTTGAGCAGTTCTTC.